This note documents a single T cell receptor (beta chain) sequence. Its target is unknown. The sample comes from a study of cytomegalovirus exposure and HLA in healthy donors. About the research overall: Clustering assigned about 80% of the 350 to 400 genotyped donors to the Caucasian-associated ancestry cluster. Broader study findings: Common viral pathogens were later found to be apparently linked to several of the most significant clusters. Later, an analysis showed that TCR beta chains associated with HLA were more clonally expanded than others that were equally common.

The CDR3 is made up of 14 amino acids. J was trimmed by 5 bases and V by 4 bases; bases with no gene match: 6. CDR1 and CDR2 (germline): SGHRS, YFSETQ. Amplification used 60 Vbeta primers and 13 Jbeta primers. Profiled with immunoSEQ multiplex PCR; TCRdb holds only in-frame clones, not every one. The sample lists about 180,000 clones; about three quarters were seen once. This receptor was identified in a woman in her fifties or sixties in good health and CMV-seropositive. V and J are TRBV5-1 and TRBJ2-5; TRBD1 agrees at 9 bases. Sample: PBMCs. DNA of the CDR3: TGCGCCAGCAGCGGGGGACAGGGCGGGGAGACCCAGTACTTC. This encodes CASSGGQGGETQYF.